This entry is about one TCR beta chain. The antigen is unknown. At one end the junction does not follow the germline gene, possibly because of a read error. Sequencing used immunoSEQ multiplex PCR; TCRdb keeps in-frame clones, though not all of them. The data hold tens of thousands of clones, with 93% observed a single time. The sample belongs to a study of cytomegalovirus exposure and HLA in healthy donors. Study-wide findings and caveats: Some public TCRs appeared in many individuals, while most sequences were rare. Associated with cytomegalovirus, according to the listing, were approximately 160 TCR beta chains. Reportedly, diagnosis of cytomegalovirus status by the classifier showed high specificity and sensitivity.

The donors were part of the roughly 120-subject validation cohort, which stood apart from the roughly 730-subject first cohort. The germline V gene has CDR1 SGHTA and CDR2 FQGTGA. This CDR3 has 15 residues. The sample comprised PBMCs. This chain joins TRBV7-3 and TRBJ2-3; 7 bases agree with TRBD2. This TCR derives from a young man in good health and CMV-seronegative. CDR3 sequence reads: CASSSSGGSTDTQYF. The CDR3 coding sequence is TGTGCCAGCAGCTCCTCAGGCGGGAGCACCGATACGCAGTATTTT.